The TCR beta chain under discussion was sequenced for a study of blood T cell repertoires in COVID-19. V was pared by 5 bases and J by 2 bases, with 4 bases of the junction left unmatched. This CDR3 has 14 amino acids. Germline V CDR1 and CDR2: LNHDA, SQIVND (reference sequence). Measured with immunoSEQ multiplex PCR; TCRdb has only the in-frame clones, and not every one. Among over 100,000 clones listed, around three quarters were seen once. This clone was found many times. The clonotype comes from a human donor in a cohort sampled during active or convalescent COVID-19. The chain uses TRBV19 and TRBJ2-7; 9 bases fit TRBD2. The sequencing sample was made of peripheral blood. CDR3 amino acids: CASSVAGDPYEQYF. Here the CDR3 DNA reads TGTGCCAGTAGTGTAGCGGGAGACCCCTACGAGCAGTACTTC.